This entry is about one TCR beta chain. What it binds is unknown. TCRdb's table, derived via immunoSEQ multiplex PCR, lists solely in-frame clones and lacks some. The repertoire holds approximately 180,000 clones, with approximately 86% as singletons. CDR1 and CDR2 (germline): LNHNV, YYDKDF (reference sequence). CDR3 length equals 17 residues. Trimming removed 0 bases from V and 4 bases from J; junction bases left unmatched: 6. This record comes from a study of cytomegalovirus exposure and HLA in healthy donors. Study findings and constraints: Reports credit the classifier with highly specific, highly sensitive diagnosis of cytomegalovirus status. Cytomegalovirus association was listed for approximately 160 TCR beta chains. Rare TCR sequences dominated, though some public TCRs recurred in many donors. According to a later analysis, TCR clusters from the first cohort tended to co-occur in the 100 to 150 validation repertoires.

The V and J genes are TRBV15 and TRBJ2-2, with 9 bases that match TRBD2. The receptor comes from a man aged 18 to 29 in good health and CMV-seropositive. Source material: PBMCs. The CDR3 DNA reads as TGTGCCACCAGCAGAGACGTTGGCGGGAGGGGCACCGGGGAGCTGTTTTTT. It yields the protein CATSRDVGGRGTGELFF.